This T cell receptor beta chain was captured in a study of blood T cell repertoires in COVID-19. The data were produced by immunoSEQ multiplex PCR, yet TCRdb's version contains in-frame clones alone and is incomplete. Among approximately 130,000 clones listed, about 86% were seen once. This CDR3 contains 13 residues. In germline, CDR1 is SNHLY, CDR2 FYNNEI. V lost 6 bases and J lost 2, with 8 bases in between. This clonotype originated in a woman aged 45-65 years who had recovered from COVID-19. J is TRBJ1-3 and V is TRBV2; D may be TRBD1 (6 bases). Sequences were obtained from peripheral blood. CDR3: CASRWDTGNTIYF. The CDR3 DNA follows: TGTGCCAGCAGATGGGACACTGGAAACACCATATATTTT.